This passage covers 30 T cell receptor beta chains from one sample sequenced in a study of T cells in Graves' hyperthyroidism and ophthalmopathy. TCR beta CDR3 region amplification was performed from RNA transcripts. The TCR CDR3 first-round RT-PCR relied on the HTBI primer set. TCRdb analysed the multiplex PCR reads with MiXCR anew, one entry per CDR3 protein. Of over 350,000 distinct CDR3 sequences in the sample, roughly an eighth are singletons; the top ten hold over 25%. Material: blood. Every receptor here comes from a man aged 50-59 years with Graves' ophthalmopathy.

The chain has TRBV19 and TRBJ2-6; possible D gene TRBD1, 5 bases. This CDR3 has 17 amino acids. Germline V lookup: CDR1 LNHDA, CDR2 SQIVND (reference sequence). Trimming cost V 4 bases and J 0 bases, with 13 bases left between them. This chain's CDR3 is CASSTTGVSSGANVLTF. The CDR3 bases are TGTGCCAGTAGTACCACAGGTGTGAGCTCTGGGGCCAACGTCCTGACTTTC.

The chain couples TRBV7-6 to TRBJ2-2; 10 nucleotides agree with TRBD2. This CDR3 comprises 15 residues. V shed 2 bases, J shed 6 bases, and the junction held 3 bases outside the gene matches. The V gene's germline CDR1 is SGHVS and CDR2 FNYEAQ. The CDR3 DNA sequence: TGTGCCAGCAGCTTATTCCTAGCGGGAGCCGGGGAGCTGTTTTTT. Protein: CASSLFLAGAGELFF.

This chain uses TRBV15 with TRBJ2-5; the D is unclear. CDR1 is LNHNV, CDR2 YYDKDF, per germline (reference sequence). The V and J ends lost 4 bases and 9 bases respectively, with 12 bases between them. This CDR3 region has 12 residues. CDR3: CATSTRGEAQYF. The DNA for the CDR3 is TGTGCCACCAGCACTCGCGGCGAGGCCCAGTACTTC.

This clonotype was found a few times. The CDR3 DNA is TGCAGCGCCGTAGGCCGGGACAGGGGGCAGCCCCAGCATTTT. This translates into CSAVGRDRGQPQHF. The chain combines TRBV29-1 with TRBJ1-5, with 11 bases that match TRBD1. Germline lookup yields CDR1 SQVTM and CDR2 ANQGSEA. V gave up 7 bases and J gave up 7 bases; unmatched junction bases: 9. This CDR3 spans 14 amino acids.

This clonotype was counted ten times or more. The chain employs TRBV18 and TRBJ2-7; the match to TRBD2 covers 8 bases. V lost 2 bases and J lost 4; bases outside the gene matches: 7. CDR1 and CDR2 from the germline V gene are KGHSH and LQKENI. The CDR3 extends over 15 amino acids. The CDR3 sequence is CASSPGGLVLYEQYF. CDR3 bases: TGTGCCAGCTCACCAGGGGGACTAGTTCTTTACGAGCAGTACTTC. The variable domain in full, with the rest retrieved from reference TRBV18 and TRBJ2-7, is NAGVMQNPRHLVRRRGQEARLRCSPMKGHSHVYWYRQLPEEGLKFMVYLQKENIIDESGMPKERFSAEFPKEGPSILRIQQVVRGDSAAYFCASSPGGLVLYEQYFGPGTRLTVT.

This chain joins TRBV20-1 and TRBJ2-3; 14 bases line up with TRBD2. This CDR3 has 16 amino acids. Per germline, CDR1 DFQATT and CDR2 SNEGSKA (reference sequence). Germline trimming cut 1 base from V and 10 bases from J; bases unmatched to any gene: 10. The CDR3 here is CSARGLAGGSVLPQYF. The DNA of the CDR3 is TGCAGTGCTAGAGGACTAGCGGGAGGGTCCGTCTTGCCGCAGTATTTT.

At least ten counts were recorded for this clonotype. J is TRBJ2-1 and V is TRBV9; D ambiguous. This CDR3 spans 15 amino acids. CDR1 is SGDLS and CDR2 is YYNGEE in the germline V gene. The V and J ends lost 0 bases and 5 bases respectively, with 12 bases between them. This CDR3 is CASSVGHGFDNEQFF. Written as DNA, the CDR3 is TGTGCCAGCAGCGTAGGACACGGGTTCGACAATGAGCAGTTCTTC. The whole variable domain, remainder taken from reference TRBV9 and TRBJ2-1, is DSGVTQTPKHLITATGQRVTLRCSPRSGDLSVYWYQQSLDQGLQFLIQYYNGEERAKGNILERFSAQQFPDLHSELNLSSLELGDSALYFCASSVGHGFDNEQFFGPGTRLTVL.

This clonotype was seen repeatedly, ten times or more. Here the CDR3 reads CAILAPTGEQFF. CDR3 nucleotides: TGTGCCATCCTGGCCCCAACCGGGGAGCAGTTCTTC. This chain uses TRBV11-1 with TRBJ2-1; unclear D gene. V shed 10 bases and J shed 10 bases, with 17 bases lying between them. The germline gives CDR1 SGHAT, CDR2 FQDESV (reference sequence). This CDR3 has 12 residues.

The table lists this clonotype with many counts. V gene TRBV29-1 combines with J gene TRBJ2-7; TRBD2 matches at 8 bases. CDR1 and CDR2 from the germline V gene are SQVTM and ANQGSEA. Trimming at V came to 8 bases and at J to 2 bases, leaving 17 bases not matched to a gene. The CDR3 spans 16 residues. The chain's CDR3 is CSTLAGPSATTYEQYF. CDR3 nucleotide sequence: TGCAGCACATTAGCGGGACCAAGCGCGACTACCTACGAGCAGTACTTC.

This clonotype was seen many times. The CDR3 protein is CASSYIEYQETQYF. The CDR3 coding sequence is TGTGCCAGCAGTTATATTGAGTACCAAGAGACCCAGTACTTC. The chain links TRBV6-6 to TRBJ2-5; no clear D gene. The V end was cut by 3 bases, the J end by 0 bases, with 8 bases between. Germline assignment: CDR1 MNHNY and CDR2 SVGAGI (reference sequence). The CDR3 contains 14 residues.

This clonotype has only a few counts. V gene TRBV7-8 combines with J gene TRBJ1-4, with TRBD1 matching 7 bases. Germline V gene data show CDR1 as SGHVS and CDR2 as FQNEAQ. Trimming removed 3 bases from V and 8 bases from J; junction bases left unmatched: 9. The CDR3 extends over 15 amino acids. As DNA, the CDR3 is TGTGCCAGCAGCTTCAACAGGGGATATGAGGAAAAACTGTTTTTT. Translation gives CASSFNRGYEEKLFF.

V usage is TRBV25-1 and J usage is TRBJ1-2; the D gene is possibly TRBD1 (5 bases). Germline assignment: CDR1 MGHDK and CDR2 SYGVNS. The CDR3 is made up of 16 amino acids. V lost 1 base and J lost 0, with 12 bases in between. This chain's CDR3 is CASSEFLTEPNYGYTF. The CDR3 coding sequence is TGTGCCAGCAGTGAATTTCTGACAGAGCCTAACTATGGCTACACCTTC.

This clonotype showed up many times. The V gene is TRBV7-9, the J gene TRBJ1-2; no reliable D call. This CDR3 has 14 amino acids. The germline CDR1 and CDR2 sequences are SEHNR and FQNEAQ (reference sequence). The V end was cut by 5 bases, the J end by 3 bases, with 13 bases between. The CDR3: CASSPPGGYYGYTF. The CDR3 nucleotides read TGTGCCAGCAGCCCCCCGGGAGGATACTATGGCTACACCTTC.

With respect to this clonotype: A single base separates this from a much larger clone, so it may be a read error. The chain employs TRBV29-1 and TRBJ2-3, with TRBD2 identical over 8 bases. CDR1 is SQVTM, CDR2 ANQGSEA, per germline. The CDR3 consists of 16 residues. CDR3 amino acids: CTGGSGNNPTTDTQYF. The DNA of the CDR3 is TGCACCGGAGGTAGCGGGAATAACCCTACCACAGATACGCAGTATTTT.

The CDR3 sequence: CASSIGTGGVFSNQPQHF. For the CDR3, the DNA is TGTGCCAGTAGTATTGGGACAGGGGGCGTTTTTAGCAATCAGCCCCAGCATTTT. This sequence joins TRBV19 and TRBJ1-5; the match to TRBD1 covers 12 bases. The germline CDR1 and CDR2 sequences are LNHDA and SQIVND (reference sequence). V lost 3 bases to trimming and J lost 0 bases; unmatched junction nucleotides: 6. The CDR3 loop spans 18 amino acids.

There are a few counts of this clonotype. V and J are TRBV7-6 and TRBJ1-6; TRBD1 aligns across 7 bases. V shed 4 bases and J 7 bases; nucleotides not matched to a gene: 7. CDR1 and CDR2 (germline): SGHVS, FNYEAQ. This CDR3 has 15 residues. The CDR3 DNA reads TGTGCCAGCAGCTCCCCCCGACAGGGCAATTCACCCCTCCACTTT. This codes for CASSSPRQGNSPLHF.

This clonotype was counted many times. CDR3 in DNA: TGCAGTGCTAGACTAAATGAGCAGTTCTTC. Translation gives CSARLNEQFF. The chain has TRBV20-1 and TRBJ2-1; no clear D. This CDR3 region has 10 residues. Germline V gives CDR1 DFQATT, CDR2 SNEGSKA (reference sequence). Trimming shortened V by 2 bases and J by 7 bases, and 3 bases separated the two germline ends.

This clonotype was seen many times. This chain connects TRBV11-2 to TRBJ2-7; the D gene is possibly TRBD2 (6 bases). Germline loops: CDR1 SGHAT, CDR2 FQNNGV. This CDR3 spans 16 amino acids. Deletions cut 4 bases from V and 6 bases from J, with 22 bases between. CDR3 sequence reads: CASSWNSGTGAIEQYF. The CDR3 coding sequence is TGTGCCAGCAGCTGGAACTCCGGGACTGGAGCGATCGAGCAGTACTTC.

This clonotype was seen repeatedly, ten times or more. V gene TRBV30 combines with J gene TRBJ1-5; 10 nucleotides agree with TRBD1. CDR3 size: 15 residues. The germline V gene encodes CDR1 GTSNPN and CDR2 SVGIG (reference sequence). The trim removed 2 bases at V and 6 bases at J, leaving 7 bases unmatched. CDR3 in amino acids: CAWSLGQGVGQPQHF. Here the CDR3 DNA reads TGTGCCTGGAGTTTAGGACAGGGGGTAGGTCAGCCCCAGCATTTT. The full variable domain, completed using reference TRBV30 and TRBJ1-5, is SQTIHQWPATLVQPVGSPLSLECTVEGTSNPNLYWYRQAAGRGLQLLFYSVGIGQISSEVPQNLSASRPQDRQFILSSKKLLLSDSGFYLCAWSLGQGVGQPQHFGDGTRLSIL.

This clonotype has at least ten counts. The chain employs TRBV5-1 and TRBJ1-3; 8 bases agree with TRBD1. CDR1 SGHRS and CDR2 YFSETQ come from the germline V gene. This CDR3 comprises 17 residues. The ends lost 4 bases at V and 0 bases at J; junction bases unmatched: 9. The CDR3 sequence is CASSLNPGQGSGNTIYF. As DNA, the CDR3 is TGCGCCAGCAGCCTGAACCCCGGACAGGGCTCTGGAAACACCATATATTTT. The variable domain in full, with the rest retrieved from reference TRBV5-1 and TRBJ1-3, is KAGVTQTPRYLIKTRGQQVTLSCSPISGHRSVSWYQQTPGQGLQFLFEYFSETQRNKGNFPGRFSGRQFSNSRSEMNVSTLELGDSALYLCASSLNPGQGSGNTIYFGEGSWLTVV.

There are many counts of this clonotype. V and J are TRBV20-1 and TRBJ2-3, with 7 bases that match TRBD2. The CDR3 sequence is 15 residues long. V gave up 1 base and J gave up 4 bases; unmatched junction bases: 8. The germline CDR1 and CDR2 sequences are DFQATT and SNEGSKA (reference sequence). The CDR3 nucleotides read TGCAGTGCTAGAGTCTGGGGCGGGAGTTCAGATACGCAGTATTTT. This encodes CSARVWGGSSDTQYF.

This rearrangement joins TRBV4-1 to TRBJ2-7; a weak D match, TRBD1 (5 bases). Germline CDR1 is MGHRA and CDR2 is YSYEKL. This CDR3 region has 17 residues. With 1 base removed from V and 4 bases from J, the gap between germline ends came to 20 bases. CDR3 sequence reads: CASSQVFIGAGLYEQYF. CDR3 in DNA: TGCGCCAGCAGCCAAGTCTTCATAGGGGCAGGGTTGTACGAGCAGTACTTC.

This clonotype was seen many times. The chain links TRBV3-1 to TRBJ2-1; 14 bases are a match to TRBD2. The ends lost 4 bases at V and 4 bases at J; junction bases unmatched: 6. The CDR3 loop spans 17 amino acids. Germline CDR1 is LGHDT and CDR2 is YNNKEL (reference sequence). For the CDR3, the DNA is TGTGCCAGCAGCCTTCTGGGACTAGCGGGAGCTTACAATGAGCAGTTCTTC. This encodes CASSLLGLAGAYNEQFF.

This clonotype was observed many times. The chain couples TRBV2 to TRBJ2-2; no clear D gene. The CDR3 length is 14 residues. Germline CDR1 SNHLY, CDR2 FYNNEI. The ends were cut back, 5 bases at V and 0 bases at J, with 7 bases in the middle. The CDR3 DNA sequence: TGTGCCAGCAGTTACGTTTCGAACACCGGGGAGCTGTTTTTT. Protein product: CASSYVSNTGELFF.

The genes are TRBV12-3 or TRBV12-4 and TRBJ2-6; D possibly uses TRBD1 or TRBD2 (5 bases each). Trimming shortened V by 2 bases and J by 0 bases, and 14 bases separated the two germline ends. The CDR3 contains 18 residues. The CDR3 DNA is TGTGCCAGCAGTTTAAAACCAGGGAGACGCTCTGGGGCCAACGTCCTGACTTTC. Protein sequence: CASSLKPGRRSGANVLTF.

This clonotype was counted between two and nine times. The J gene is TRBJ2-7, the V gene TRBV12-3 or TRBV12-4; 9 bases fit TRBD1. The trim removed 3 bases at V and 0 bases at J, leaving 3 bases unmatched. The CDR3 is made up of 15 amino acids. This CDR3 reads CASSFGTGISYEQYF. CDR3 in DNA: TGTGCCAGCAGTTTCGGGACAGGGATCTCCTACGAGCAGTACTTC.

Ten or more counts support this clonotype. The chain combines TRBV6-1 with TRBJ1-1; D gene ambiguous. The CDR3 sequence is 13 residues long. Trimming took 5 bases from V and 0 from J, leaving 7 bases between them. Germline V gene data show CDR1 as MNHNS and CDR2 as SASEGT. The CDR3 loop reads CASSSIMNTEAFF. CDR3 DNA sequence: TGTGCCAGCAGTAGCATCATGAACACTGAAGCTTTCTTT.

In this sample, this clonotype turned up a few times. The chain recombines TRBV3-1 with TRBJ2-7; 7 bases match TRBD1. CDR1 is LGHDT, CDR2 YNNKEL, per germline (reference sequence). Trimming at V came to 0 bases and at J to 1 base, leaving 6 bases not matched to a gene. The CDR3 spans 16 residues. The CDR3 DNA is TGTGCCAGCAGCCAAGATTTACAGGGGCCGTCCTACGAGCAGTACTTC. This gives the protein CASSQDLQGPSYEQYF.

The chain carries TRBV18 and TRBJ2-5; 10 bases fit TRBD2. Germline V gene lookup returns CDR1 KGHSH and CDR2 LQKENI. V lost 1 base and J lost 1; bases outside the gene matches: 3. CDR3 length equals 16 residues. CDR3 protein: CASSPLSGGIQETQYF. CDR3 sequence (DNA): TGTGCCAGCTCACCACTTAGCGGGGGGATCCAAGAGACCCAGTACTTC.

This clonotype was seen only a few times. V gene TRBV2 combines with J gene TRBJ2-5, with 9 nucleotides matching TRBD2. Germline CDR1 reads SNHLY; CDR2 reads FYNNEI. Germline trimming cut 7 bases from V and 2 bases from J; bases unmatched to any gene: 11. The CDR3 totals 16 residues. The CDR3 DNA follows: TGTGCCAGCAAGGGCCTCGTCCTAGCGGGACAAGAGACCCAGTACTTC. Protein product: CASKGLVLAGQETQYF.